The 3 T cell receptor beta chains below were found in one sample sequenced in a study of Ad26.COV2.S vaccination and SARS-CoV-2 variants (dated by TCRdb to about 2021). The treatment or condition label on this specimen signifies: around 19 received Ad26.COV2.S at low or high dose, single or two shots; roughly five received placebo; per-sample allocation not given. For vaccine and placebo recipients, the sequenced repertoires came from samples collected on day 63 after the first injection. Receptor libraries were prepared by the immunoSEQ multiplex PCR assay. The source is immuneACCESS, and TCRdb retained only in-frame sequences with V and J called. Part of the clones is not carried over; for the studies checked, unresolved V genes explain less than half of this, and the remainder is unexplained. In this sample the table shows about 430,000 clones, approximately 90% of which occur a single time. The biggest ten clones account for 10% to 15% of the sample.

This material consisted of peripheral blood, taken in a trial of Ad26.COV2.S vaccine versus placebo. The receptors derive from a person aged 18-65 years who received the Ad26.COV2.S COVID-19 vaccine or a placebo.

The J gene is TRBJ2-7, the V gene TRBV2, with 12 nucleotides matching TRBD2. The CDR3 sequence is 14 residues long. V shed 5 bases and J 5 bases; nucleotides not matched to a gene: 4. Germline CDR1 is SNHLY and CDR2 is FYNNEI. The DNA for the CDR3 is TGTGCCAGCAGTCCCAGGACTAGCGGGGACGAGCAGTACTTC. Translating it yields CASSPRTSGDEQYF.

The chain carries TRBV14 and TRBJ1-1; no firm D call. The V gene's germline CDR1 is SGHDN and CDR2 FVKESK. The CDR3 length is 12 residues. V lost 5 bases to trimming and J lost 1 base, with 5 bases between them. CDR3: CASSFANTEAFF. The DNA for the CDR3 is TGTGCCAGCAGCTTCGCGAACACTGAAGCTTTCTTT.

This chain uses TRBV11-2 with TRBJ1-2, with D possibly matching TRBD1 (5 bases). V was shortened by 2 bases and J by 4 bases, with 17 bases between the two germline ends. The CDR3 has 16 amino acids. CDR1 SGHAT and CDR2 FQNNGV come from the germline V gene. The CDR3 protein is CASSLKGTDTRYGYTF. In DNA form, the CDR3 reads TGTGCCAGCAGCTTAAAGGGGACTGATACGCGCTATGGCTACACCTTC. Combining the CDR3 with reference TRBV11-2 and TRBJ1-2 gives the whole variable domain EAGVAQSPRYKIIEKRQSVAFWCNPISGHATLYWYQQILGQGPKLLIQFQNNGVVDDSQLPKDRFSAERLKGVDSTLKIQPAKLEDSAVYLCASSLKGTDTRYGYTFGSGTRLTVV.